Below, 11 T cell receptor beta chains from the same sample are listed, as sequenced in a study of human T cells and chemical hapten exposure. Time point indicated: healthy volunteer bleed at 2 weeks. Extraction of total RNA was performed on unfractionated whole blood. MiXCR was run by TCRdb on the RACE reads, yielding one entry per CDR3 protein. The table records approximately 33,000 distinct CDR3 sequences, around 7.4% of them present only once. Sample: whole blood. The receptors originated from a human donor in good health. Some clones in this sample may be carry-over from other donors' samples.

The sample holds a few counts of this clonotype. The J gene is TRBJ2-6, the V gene TRBV25-1; the D is unclear. Deletions cut 4 bases from V and 4 bases from J, with 11 bases between. Germline V gives CDR1 MGHDK, CDR2 SYGVNS. The CDR3 spans 15 residues. CDR3 bases: TGTGCCAGCAGTGGAAGTGGGGAAGGGGCCAACGTCCTGACTTTC. Its translation is CASSGSGEGANVLTF.

There are a few counts of this clonotype. The V and J genes are TRBV2 and TRBJ1-2; D gene unclear. Trimming removed 4 bases at V and 6 bases at J, with 15 bases between. This CDR3 comprises 14 residues. Germline-derived CDR1 and CDR2 are SNHLY and FYNNEI. CDR3 sequence: CASSVAGRADGYTF. The CDR3 DNA reads TGTGCCAGCAGTGTGGCAGGCCGAGCGGATGGCTACACCTTC.

The V call is TRBV3-1, the J call TRBJ2-1; 11 nucleotides line up with TRBD1. The CDR3 has 17 residues. Germline loops: CDR1 LGHDT, CDR2 YNNKEL (reference sequence). J was trimmed by 3 bases and V by 6 bases; bases with no gene match: 10. The CDR3 sequence is CASSPRIGTGGYNEQFF. The DNA for the CDR3 is TGTGCCAGCAGTCCAAGAATAGGGACAGGGGGCTACAATGAGCAGTTCTTC.

This clonotype has only a few counts. The gene calls are TRBV7-8 and TRBJ1-6; the D is unclear. CDR3 length: 11 amino acids. From germline, CDR1 is SGHVS and CDR2 FQNEAQ. Trimming pared 3 bases from V and 12 bases from J, leaving 6 bases between. The CDR3: CASSFEGPLHF. The CDR3 DNA follows: TGTGCCAGCAGCTTTGAAGGACCCCTCCACTTT.

This clonotype was detected only a few times. The chain links TRBV28 to TRBJ2-3, with TRBD2 as a possible D gene (5 bases). CDR3 length equals 14 residues. V was cut by 4 bases and J by 6 bases, with 14 bases left in between. In germline, CDR1 is MDHEN, CDR2 SYDVKM. The CDR3 DNA reads TGTGCCAGCAGTTCTGCCCGTGAGGGTGATACGCAGTATTTT. This translates into CASSSAREGDTQYF.

Ten or more counts support this clonotype. The chain combines TRBV29-1 with TRBJ2-7; TRBD2 might be the D (6 bases). Trimming took off 6 bases at V and 1 base at J, with 16 bases between the two ends. This CDR3 region has 14 residues. Germline CDR1 is SQVTM and CDR2 is ANQGSEA. The CDR3 DNA reads as TGCAGCGTCGCCATGACTCGGGGGTCCTACGAGCAGTACTTC. Translating gives CSVAMTRGSYEQYF.

This clonotype has at least ten counts. V gene TRBV24-1 combines with J gene TRBJ2-1, with no clear D. Trimming cost V 2 bases and J 8 bases, with 9 bases left between them. The CDR3 is 13 amino acids. Germline-derived CDR1 and CDR2 are KGHDR and SFDVKD. The CDR3 spells CATSDYGFDEQFF. CDR3 nucleotide sequence: TGTGCCACCAGTGATTACGGGTTCGATGAGCAGTTCTTC.

This clonotype was counted many times. The gene calls are TRBV28 and TRBJ1-5; D is unresolved. The germline gives CDR1 MDHEN, CDR2 SYDVKM. The CDR3 is 13 residues long. V lost 5 bases to trimming and J lost 6 bases, with 11 bases between them. CDR3 amino acids: CASSPNRVQPQHF. Written as DNA, the CDR3 is TGTGCCAGCAGTCCCAATCGGGTTCAGCCCCAGCATTTT. Looking up the rest from reference TRBV28 and TRBJ1-5 gives the full variable domain: DVKVTQSSRYLVKRTGEKVFLECVQDMDHENMFWYRQDPGLGLRLIYFSYDVKMKEKGDIPEGYSVSREKKERFSLILESASTNQTSMYLCASSPNRVQPQHFGDGTRLSIL.

This clonotype was observed many times. The chain links TRBV3-1 to TRBJ1-1; the D is unclear. This CDR3 is built from 14 residues. Trimming took 4 bases from V and 5 from J, leaving 14 bases between them. In germline, CDR1 is LGHDT, CDR2 YNNKEL (reference sequence). The CDR3 loop is CASSRDPTTTEAFF. The CDR3 region has the DNA TGTGCCAGCAGCCGAGACCCTACGACTACTGAAGCTTTCTTT.

This clonotype has ten or more counts. The chain links TRBV3-1 to TRBJ1-5; 8 bases map to TRBD1. Trimming took 4 bases from V and 1 from J; bases not matched to a gene: 6. The germline V gene has CDR1 LGHDT and CDR2 YNNKEL (reference sequence). The CDR3 totals 16 residues. The CDR3, as DNA: TGTGCCAGCAGCCCCGGGACAGGCGGAAGCAATCAGCCCCAGCATTTT. Protein product: CASSPGTGGSNQPQHF.

This clonotype was detected many times. This chain links TRBV11-2 with TRBJ2-5; D possibly matches TRBD1 or TRBD2 (6 bases each). Germline CDR1 SGHAT, CDR2 FQNNGV. The germline V and J ends were trimmed by 5 bases and 5 bases, with 24 bases remaining between them. The CDR3 is 17 amino acids. The CDR3 sequence is CASSPGRGEPLRETQYF. CDR3 nucleotide sequence: TGTGCCAGCAGCCCCGGTAGGGGGGAGCCCCTCCGGGAGACCCAGTACTTC.